The 17 T cell receptor beta chains given below trace back to one sample, sequenced in a study of T-cell memory formation after mild COVID-19. TCRdb ran MiXCR on the 5' RACE reads and lists one entry per CDR3 protein. The sample lists about 360,000 distinct CDR3 sequences; 13% were seen once. Sequenced material: PBMCs or a T cell subset sorted from them (not recorded which). The receptors originated from a man between 18 and 35 years old who had mild COVID-19 (a few samples of this study predate the infection). Cell type and time point are not known.

This clonotype was recorded a few times. The chain uses TRBV10-3 and TRBJ1-6; 7 nucleotides line up with TRBD1. V shed 6 bases, J shed 7 bases, and the junction held 3 bases outside the gene matches. The CDR3 is 13 residues long. CDR1 is ENHRY, CDR2 SYGVKD, per germline. In nucleotides, the CDR3 is TGTGCCATCAGCGACAGGGAAAATTCACCCCTCCACTTT. It yields the protein CAISDRENSPLHF.

This clonotype was counted between two and nine times. The genes are TRBV5-1 and TRBJ2-7; unclear D gene. This CDR3 is 14 amino acids long. Germline CDR1 and CDR2: SGHRS and YFSETQ. V shed 0 bases and J shed 2 bases, with 9 bases lying between them. The CDR3 DNA sequence: TGCGCCAGCAGCTTGGGCGAAACCGCCTACGAGCAGTACTTC. It encodes CASSLGETAYEQYF.

This chain connects TRBV11-2 to TRBJ2-2, with D possibly TRBD1 on 5 matching bases. The CDR3 covers 13 residues. Germline V lookup: CDR1 SGHAT, CDR2 FQNNGV. V was trimmed by 6 bases and J by 7 bases, leaving 12 bases between them. The CDR3 spells CASRQVSGGELFF. The CDR3 nucleotides are TGTGCCAGCAGACAGGTCTCGGGCGGGGAGCTGTTTTTT.

This clonotype has more than one count but fewer than ten. J is TRBJ1-4 and V is TRBV5-1, with a tentative D call TRBD1 (6 bases). CDR1 SGHRS and CDR2 YFSETQ come from the germline V gene. CDR3 length: 15 amino acids. V lost 0 bases, J lost 3 bases, and 9 bases lay in between. CDR3 coding DNA: TGCGCCAGCAGCTTGGGGCAGGGGCCTAATGAAAAACTGTTTTTT. It specifies CASSLGQGPNEKLFF.

This clonotype was seen more than once but under ten times. V and J are TRBV6-6 and TRBJ2-5; TRBD2 might be the D (6 bases). This CDR3 region has 15 residues. Trimming stripped 2 bases from V and 1 base from J, with 11 bases between. Germline V CDR1 and CDR2: MNHNY, SVGAGI (reference sequence). The CDR3 DNA is TGTGCCAGCAGTTACGCGGGGAGTGCCCAAGAGACCCAGTACTTC. Translated, it gives CASSYAGSAQETQYF.

This clonotype was counted many times. The chain joins TRBV29-1 to TRBJ2-6; D unresolved. Trimming removed 4 bases from V and 0 bases from J, with 16 bases in between. This CDR3 is 17 amino acids long. CDR1 and CDR2 (germline): SQVTM, ANQGSEA. Written as DNA, the CDR3 is TGCAGCGTTGCTTTAGGAATGAAGGTCTCTGGGGCCAACGTCCTGACTTTC. Protein sequence: CSVALGMKVSGANVLTF.

This clonotype was recorded at least ten times. The rearrangement joins TRBV7-9 to TRBJ2-7; D not certain. Per the germline V gene, CDR1 is SEHNR and CDR2 is FQNEAQ (reference sequence). The CDR3 consists of 12 residues. V lost 3 bases and J lost 3, with 6 bases in between. DNA for the CDR3: TGTGCCAGCAGCTTTAACTTCTACGAGCAGTACTTC. This gives the protein CASSFNFYEQYF.

This clonotype was seen more than once but under ten times. The J gene is TRBJ2-1, the V gene TRBV6-2 or TRBV6-3; D gene unclear. With 5 bases removed from V and 4 bases from J, the gap between germline ends came to 6 bases. The V gene's germline CDR1 is MNHEY and CDR2 SVGEGT. This CDR3 is built from 12 residues. CDR3 sequence: CASSEKYNEQFF. As DNA, the CDR3 is TGTGCCAGCAGTGAAAAATACAATGAGCAGTTCTTC.

This clonotype was seen more than once but under ten times. J is TRBJ2-3 and V is TRBV12-3 or TRBV12-4; TRBD2 agrees at 8 bases. With V trimmed by 4 bases and J by 2 bases, 5 bases remained unmatched. This CDR3 comprises 15 residues. The CDR3 here is CASSSGGGLTDTQYF. Written as DNA, the CDR3 is TGTGCCAGCAGTTCAGGCGGGGGGCTCACAGATACGCAGTATTTT.

This clonotype was recorded many times. V and J are TRBV20-1 and TRBJ2-5; 8 bases are a match to TRBD1. Trimming took 6 bases from V and 5 from J; bases not matched to a gene: 14. Germline V CDR1 and CDR2: DFQATT, SNEGSKA (reference sequence). The CDR3 extends over 15 amino acids. CDR3 coding DNA: TGCAGTGCCACACCCGGGACAGGCGTTGGGGAGACCCAGTACTTC. Protein product: CSATPGTGVGETQYF.

The chain joins TRBV25-1 to TRBJ2-5; no definite D call. The CDR3 is made up of 12 amino acids. The V end was cut by 1 base, the J end by 4 bases, with 4 bases between. Per germline, CDR1 MGHDK and CDR2 SYGVNS. CDR3 in DNA: TGTGCCAGCAGTGAATTAGGAGAGACCCAGTACTTC. Protein product: CASSELGETQYF. Full variable domain (outside the CDR3, taken from reference TRBV25-1 and TRBJ2-5): EADIYQTPRYLVIGTGKKITLECSQTMGHDKMYWYQQDPGMELHLIHYSYGVNSTEKGDLSSESTVSRIRTEHFPLTLESARPSHTSQYLCASSELGETQYFGPGTRLLVL.

The chain couples TRBV19 to TRBJ1-1; 8 bases are shared with TRBD1. The length of the CDR3 is 16 residues. With V trimmed by 3 bases and J by 0 bases, 6 bases remained unmatched. Germline V gives CDR1 LNHDA, CDR2 SQIVND (reference sequence). The CDR3, as DNA: TGTGCCAGTAGTATGGGCGCGGACAGGGTGAACACTGAAGCTTTCTTT. This gives the protein CASSMGADRVNTEAFF.

The chain combines TRBV4-3 with TRBJ1-4, with unresolved D. Germline V CDR1 and CDR2: LGHNA, YSLEER. V was shortened by 4 bases and J by 8 bases, with 14 bases between the two germline ends. CDR3 size: 14 residues. CDR3 DNA sequence: TGCGCCAGCAGCCTCCGCAATGGTGGGGAAAAACTGTTTTTT. This sequence encodes CASSLRNGGEKLFF.

The V gene is TRBV28, the J gene TRBJ2-3, with 7 positions matching TRBD2. There are 16 residues in the CDR3. Germline V lookup: CDR1 MDHEN, CDR2 SYDVKM. V was clipped by 2 bases and J by 4 bases; unmatched bases: 9. CDR3 amino acids: CASSLEGGGVSDTQYF. Written as DNA, the CDR3 is TGTGCCAGCAGTTTAGAGGGCGGGGGAGTCTCAGATACGCAGTATTTT. Supplemented by reference TRBV28 and TRBJ2-3, the full variable domain reads DVKVTQSSRYLVKRTGEKVFLECVQDMDHENMFWYRQDPGLGLRLIYFSYDVKMKEKGDIPEGYSVSREKKERFSLILESASTNQTSMYLCASSLEGGGVSDTQYFGPGTRLTVL.

This clonotype was counted only a few times. CDR3 protein: CASSRRPGSSYEQYV. As DNA, the CDR3 is TGTGCCAGCAGCCGACGTCCAGGAAGCTCCTACGAGCAGTACGTC. The rearrangement uses TRBV28 and TRBJ2-7; D is unclear. The CDR3 sequence is 15 residues long. V lost 6 bases and J 0 bases, leaving 15 bases between the germline ends. Germline lookup yields CDR1 MDHEN and CDR2 SYDVKM.

V and J are TRBV5-5 and TRBJ2-2; 9 bases are shared with TRBD2. From germline, CDR1 is SGHKS and CDR2 YYEKEE (reference sequence). This CDR3 has 19 residues. The V and J ends lost 8 bases and 5 bases, in that order; junction bases with no gene match: 22. CDR3: CARPPQGQRRGGRTGELFF. As DNA, the CDR3 is TGTGCCAGACCCCCGCAGGGGCAAAGGCGGGGGGGCAGGACCGGGGAGCTGTTTTTT.

This sequence joins TRBV5-1 and TRBJ2-1, with 9 bases fitting TRBD2. This CDR3 has 16 residues. V dropped 4 bases and J dropped 4; count of bases not matched to a gene: 9. Germline V CDR1 and CDR2: SGHRS, YFSETQ. Here the CDR3 reads CASSGLGAGGYNEQFF. The CDR3 DNA is TGCGCCAGCAGCGGGCTAGGAGCGGGAGGTTACAATGAGCAGTTCTTC.